One and the same sample provided the 20 T cell receptor beta chains below, sequenced in a study of blood T cells in healthy people across ages. A sample-barcoded 5' primer and a J-beta primer mix were used in a second PCR of about 7 to 11 cycles. TCRdb reanalysed the 5' RACE reads using MiXCR and keeps one entry per CDR3 protein. The profile covers approximately 1.5 million distinct CDR3 sequences, with about 31% appearing a single time and around 10% taken by the ten largest. Material for sequencing was blood. These receptors were collected from a woman in her thirties in good health.

This clonotype was seen a handful of times. This rearrangement joins TRBV11-2 to TRBJ2-7, with unresolved D. From germline, CDR1 is SGHAT and CDR2 FQNNGV. V dropped 1 base and J dropped 2 bases, with 15 bases sitting between them. There are 16 residues in the CDR3. CDR3 sequence: CASSLGFGPIPYEQYF. The DNA of the CDR3 is TGTGCCAGCAGCTTAGGGTTCGGGCCGATCCCCTACGAGCAGTACTTC.

V and J are TRBV7-9 and TRBJ1-1, with 8 bases that match TRBD1. Germline V gives CDR1 SEHNR, CDR2 FQNEAQ (reference sequence). The CDR3 totals 15 residues. Trimming took 5 bases from V and 1 from J; bases not matched to a gene: 6. Here the CDR3 DNA reads TGTGCCAGCAGCGCCCTCACAGGGGGGAACACTGAAGCTTTCTTT. Protein product: CASSALTGGNTEAFF.

This clonotype was detected a few times. V usage is TRBV10-3 and J usage is TRBJ2-5; D remains ambiguous. The CDR3 consists of 13 residues. Germline V gene data show CDR1 as ENHRY and CDR2 as SYGVKD. Trimming shortened V by 11 bases and J by 2 bases, and 15 bases separated the two germline ends. The DNA of the CDR3 is TGTGCCTCCTGCTTGGCAGCGCAAGAGACCCAGTACTTC. Protein sequence: CASCLAAQETQYF.

The chain recombines TRBV27 with TRBJ2-7; 7 bases fit TRBD2. CDR3 length: 15 amino acids. V lost 6 bases, J lost 1 base, and 9 bases stayed unmatched. Germline assignment: CDR1 MNHEY and CDR2 SMNVEV (reference sequence). CDR3 sequence reads: CASSSGGGDSYEQYF. The CDR3 DNA follows: TGTGCCAGCAGCTCGGGCGGGGGTGATTCCTACGAGCAGTACTTC.

This clonotype came up once. The chain employs TRBV3-1 and TRBJ2-1; weak D call: TRBD2 (5 bases). The CDR3 has 21 residues. With 1 base removed from V and 6 bases from J, the gap between germline ends came to 31 bases. Germline values: CDR1 LGHDT, CDR2 YNNKEL (reference sequence). The CDR3 region is CASSQVLGNESGDASRNEQFF. The CDR3 nucleotides read TGTGCCAGCAGCCAAGTATTGGGGAACGAGAGCGGTGATGCTTCGCGCAATGAGCAGTTCTTC.

A note on this clonotype: A much bigger clone sits one base away, suggesting this may be a read error. The rearrangement links TRBV4-2 to TRBJ2-1; a possible D gene is TRBD1 (6 bases). V lost 4 bases and J lost 3, with 19 bases in between. The CDR3 length is 17 residues. Germline loops: CDR1 LGHNA, CDR2 YNFKEQ. CDR3 sequence: CASSREVGQTIYNEQFF. CDR3 nucleotide sequence: TGTGCCAGCAGCCGAGAAGTAGGACAGACGATCTACAATGAGCAGTTCTTC.

This chain connects TRBV4-1 to TRBJ2-7; 8 positions match TRBD1. Trimming cost V 3 bases and J 3 bases; bases outside gene matches: 10. CDR3 size: 16 residues. Germline V gene data show CDR1 as MGHRA and CDR2 as YSYEKL. The CDR3 nucleotides read TGCGCCAGCAGCCATTTCCCAATGGGACAGGTCTACGAGCAGTACTTC. It encodes CASSHFPMGQVYEQYF.

This chain links TRBV12-3 or TRBV12-4 with TRBJ2-1; 10 bases line up with TRBD2. The CDR3 has 15 residues. Trimming at V came to 7 bases and at J to 8 bases, leaving 11 bases not matched to a gene. The DNA for the CDR3 is TGTGCCAGCAATAACCGAGCGGGGGGGAGGGATGAGCAGTTCTTC. It specifies CASNNRAGGRDEQFF.

The chain links TRBV7-2 to TRBJ2-5, with D hard to call. The germline V gene has CDR1 SGHTA and CDR2 FQGNSA. Trimming stripped 3 bases from V and 1 base from J, with 9 bases between. The CDR3 is made up of 14 amino acids. This CDR3 reads CASSFVRFQETQYF. Written as DNA, the CDR3 is TGTGCCAGCAGCTTTGTCCGTTTCCAAGAGACCCAGTACTTC.

The CDR3 DNA reads TGTGCCAGCAGCCATCCGGGACAGTCGAACACTGAAGCTTTCTTT. It yields the protein CASSHPGQSNTEAFF. V gene TRBV3-1 combines with J gene TRBJ1-1, with TRBD1 matching over 7 bases. The J segment lost 1 base and the V segment lost 3 bases, leaving 5 bases of the junction unmatched. This CDR3 spans 15 amino acids. The V gene's germline CDR1 is LGHDT and CDR2 YNNKEL (reference sequence).

The genes are TRBV6-1 and TRBJ2-7, with 12 nucleotides matching TRBD2. V lost 10 bases to trimming and J lost 3 bases; unmatched junction nucleotides: 13. The CDR3 sequence is 16 residues long. The germline CDR1 and CDR2 sequences are MNHNS and SASEGT. The DNA of the CDR3 is TGTGCCAACACCACCCGACTAGCGGGAGCCTACTACGAGCAGTACTTC. This sequence encodes CANTTRLAGAYYEQYF.

This clonotype was detected a few times. The chain has TRBV7-2 and TRBJ1-2, with 9 nucleotides matching TRBD1. The CDR3 contains 13 residues. Unmatched junction bases numbered 1, after V lost 1 base and J lost 7 bases. Germline V gene lookup returns CDR1 SGHTA and CDR2 FQGNSA. The CDR3 here is CASSLGGQGGYTF. The CDR3, as DNA: TGTGCCAGCAGCTTAGGGGGACAGGGTGGCTACACCTTC.

The chain employs TRBV27 and TRBJ1-2; 8 nucleotides align to TRBD1. V trimming: 2 bases; J trimming: 8 bases; junction bases outside the gene matches: 10. The CDR3 loop spans 15 amino acids. Germline CDR1 and CDR2: MNHEY and SMNVEV (reference sequence). Here the CDR3 reads CASSLSRGQYEGYTF. In DNA form, the CDR3 reads TGTGCCAGCAGTTTAAGCAGGGGGCAATATGAAGGCTACACCTTC.

The chain combines TRBV20-1 with TRBJ2-1; 7 bases align to TRBD2. CDR1 is DFQATT, CDR2 SNEGSKA, per germline (reference sequence). Trimming at V came to 3 bases and at J to 0 bases, leaving 5 bases not matched to a gene. This CDR3 contains 15 residues. CDR3 in amino acids: CSASLAESSYNEQFF. In DNA, the CDR3 is TGCAGTGCTAGCCTAGCGGAGAGCTCCTACAATGAGCAGTTCTTC.

This clonotype was observed a handful of times. V usage is TRBV12-3 or TRBV12-4 and J usage is TRBJ2-1; the D is unclear. The V end was cut by 10 bases, the J end by 12 bases, with 22 bases between. The CDR3 runs to 13 residues. The CDR3 sequence is CATTPGADRMQFF. The CDR3 DNA follows: TGTGCCACCACCCCTGGCGCAGATAGAATGCAGTTCTTC.

Details on this clonotype: One end of the junction is discordant with germline, which a read error may explain. The genes are TRBV7-8 and TRBJ1-2; no firm D call. CDR1 SGHVS and CDR2 FQNEAQ come from the germline V gene. The CDR3 runs 13 residues. CDR3 in DNA: TGTGCCAGCAGCTTAGGAGTCCTCTATGGCTGCACCTTC. Translation: CASSLGVLYGCTF. The entire variable domain, with the rest obtained from reference TRBV7-8 and TRBJ1-2, is as follows: GAGVSQSPRYKVAKRGQDVALRCDPISGHVSLFWYQQALGQGPEFLTYFQNEAQLDKSGLPSDRFFAERPEGSVSTLKIQRTQQEDSAVYLCASSLGVLYGCTFGSGTRLTVV.

This clonotype was seen ten or more times. The V and J genes are TRBV20-1 and TRBJ1-2; 10 bases agree with TRBD1. The CDR3 is made up of 15 amino acids. Germline trimming cut 2 bases from V and 7 bases from J; bases unmatched to any gene: 10. Germline CDR1 and CDR2: DFQATT and SNEGSKA (reference sequence). This CDR3 is CSARITGTGASGYTF. In DNA, the CDR3 is TGCAGTGCTAGAATAACCGGGACAGGGGCGAGTGGCTACACCTTC.

The J gene is TRBJ2-3, the V gene TRBV20-1; 15 bases agree with TRBD2. The J segment lost 2 bases and the V segment lost 0 bases, leaving 9 bases of the junction unmatched. There are 19 residues in the CDR3. Germline CDR1 DFQATT, CDR2 SNEGSKA (reference sequence). CDR3 sequence: CSARDKGGLAGGITDTQYF. CDR3 nucleotides: TGCAGTGCTAGAGATAAGGGCGGACTAGCGGGAGGGATCACAGATACGCAGTATTTT.

Worth noting for this clonotype: The conserved final phenylalanine or tryptophan is absent from the CDR3, which likely points to a read error. This chain joins TRBV13 and TRBJ2-7; possibly TRBD1 or TRBD2 for D (5 bases each). Per germline, CDR1 PRHDT and CDR2 FYEKMQ (reference sequence). Trimming pared 5 bases from V and 7 bases from J, leaving 12 bases between. This CDR3 is built from 12 residues. CDR3 amino acids: CASSNGGGEQYC. DNA for the CDR3: TGTGCCAGCAGCAATGGGGGTGGAGAGCAGTACTGC.

In its sample, this clonotype was seen a few times. V gene TRBV19 combines with J gene TRBJ2-1; TRBD2 agrees at 8 bases. The CDR3 contains 14 residues. Germline-derived CDR1 and CDR2 are LNHDA and SQIVND (reference sequence). With V trimmed by 5 bases and J by 4 bases, 4 bases remained unmatched. The CDR3: CASSGVAGYNEQFF. DNA for the CDR3: TGTGCCAGTAGTGGGGTAGCGGGGTACAATGAGCAGTTCTTC.